This T cell receptor beta chain stems from a study of OX40 agonist ivuxolimab in advanced cancers. Study context: Among those enrolled, mean age was 60 years (range roughly 23 to 90) and less than 90% were male.

Sequencing used immunoSEQ multiplex PCR; TCRdb keeps in-frame clones, though not all of them. In the table there are roughly 87,000 clones, about 90% of which are singletons. This clone was detected once. Its target is unknown. Findings and caveats of the study: More expanded clones were seen, on average, in CD8+ T cells than in CD4+.

The sequencing here drew on CD4+ or CD8+ T cells sorted from blood, taken in a trial of the OX40 agonist ivuxolimab. The receptor's source is an adult with an advanced solid tumor such as melanoma, head and neck, liver or kidney cancer.

CDR3 sequence: CASSPKGGLETQYF. The CDR3 DNA is TGTGCCAGCAGCCCGAAGGGGGGGCTCGAGACCCAGTACTTC. The rearrangement uses TRBV7-9 and TRBJ2-5, with D maybe TRBD2 (7 bases). V lost 5 bases to trimming and J lost 5 bases, with 15 bases between them. The germline gives CDR1 SEHNR, CDR2 FQNEAQ (reference sequence). This CDR3 spans 14 amino acids.